The rows below give T cell receptor beta chains drawn from one sample of a study of CD8+CD57+ T cells in acquired aplastic anemia. TCRdb processed the reads anew with MiXCR; each CDR3 protein has one entry. The sample has tens of thousands of distinct CDR3 sequences; about half are singletons. Sequencing was carried out using sorted CD4+, CD8+, or CD8+CD57+ T cells (not recorded which) from PBMCs. The receptors derive from a human donor in good health, serving as a control. Both conserved end residues are part of each CDR3. The D gene is left open where the match is weak. Some rows mark clone size as missing; the rest say once, few, many or name a class of expanded clone.

D gene: TRBD1
clone size: many
J gene: TRBJ2-7
V gene: TRBV20-1
CDR3 protein: CSAEDRERPYEQYF
CDR3 DNA: TGCAGTGCGGAGGACAGGGAGAGACCCTACGAGCAGTACTTC

D gene: TRBD1
clone size: NA
J gene: TRBJ1-6
V gene: TRBV20-1
CDR3 protein: CSARDSVGGQRNSPLHF
CDR3 DNA: TGCAGTGCTAGAGATTCAGTGGGGGGACAGCGCAATTCACCCCTCCACTTT

D gene: NA
clone size: once
J gene: TRBJ2-7
V gene: TRBV20-1
CDR3 protein: CSAKDSRSYEQYF
CDR3 DNA: TGCAGTGCTAAGGACAGTAGGTCCTACGAGCAGTACTTC

D gene: NA
clone size: NA
J gene: TRBJ2-3
V gene: TRBV7-8
CDR3 protein: CASSSEGQGRIDTQYF
CDR3 DNA: TGTGCCAGCAGCTCCGAGGGGCAGGGTCGGATTGATACGCAGTATTTT

D gene: NA
clone size: NA
J gene: TRBJ2-1
V gene: TRBV27
CDR3 protein: CASSRSSYNEQFF
CDR3 DNA: TGTGCCAGCAGCCGTAGCTCCTACAATGAGCAGTTCTTC

D gene: TRBD2
clone size: many
J gene: TRBJ2-1
V gene: TRBV7-9
CDR3 protein: CASSSLLTSGGANEQFF
CDR3 DNA: TGTGCCAGCAGCTCACTACTGACTAGCGGGGGGGCTAATGAGCAGTTCTTC

D gene: NA
clone size: few
J gene: TRBJ1-2
V gene: TRBV18
CDR3 protein: CASSPIKTDGYTF
CDR3 DNA: TGTGCCAGCTCACCTATCAAAACGGATGGCTACACCTTC

D gene: TRBD2
clone size: once
J gene: TRBJ2-1
V gene: TRBV5-6
CDR3 protein: CASSLTSGRLSEQFF
CDR3 DNA: TGTGCCAGCAGCCTAACTAGCGGGAGGTTGAGTGAGCAGTTCTTC

D gene: NA
clone size: NA
J gene: TRBJ2-2
V gene: TRBV15
CDR3 protein: CATSRDTGTGELFF
CDR3 DNA: TGTGCCACCAGCAGAGATACCGGGACCGGGGAGCTGTTTTTT

D gene: TRBD1
clone size: NA
J gene: TRBJ1-4
V gene: TRBV10-3
CDR3 protein: CAISPGGAESEDEKLFF
CDR3 DNA: TGTGCCATCAGCCCAGGGGGCGCGGAGTCGGAGGATGAAAAACTGTTTTTT

D gene: NA
clone size: NA
J gene: TRBJ2-6
V gene: TRBV7-3
CDR3 protein: CASGRNSGANVLTF
CDR3 DNA: TGTGCCAGCGGGCGTAACTCTGGGGCCAACGTCCTGACTTTC

D gene: NA
clone size: NA
J gene: TRBJ1-2
V gene: TRBV7-9
CDR3 protein: CASRQGGAVYGYTF
CDR3 DNA: TGTGCCAGCAGGCAAGGGGGGGCAGTATATGGCTACACCTTC

D gene: NA
clone size: once
J gene: TRBJ1-2
V gene: TRBV19
CDR3 protein: CASNRQPGGYGYTF
CDR3 DNA: TGTGCCAGTAACAGACAGCCTGGGGGCTATGGCTACACCTTC

D gene: TRBD1
clone size: NA
J gene: TRBJ1-2
V gene: TRBV29-1
CDR3 protein: CSVAGTGGSNYGYTF
CDR3 DNA: TGCAGCGTCGCCGGGACAGGGGGCTCCAACTATGGCTACACCTTC

D gene: NA
clone size: once
J gene: TRBJ2-2
V gene: TRBV19
CDR3 protein: CASSTHTGELFF
CDR3 DNA: TGTGCCAGTAGTACACACACCGGGGAGCTGTTTTTT

D gene: NA
clone size: few
J gene: TRBJ1-1
V gene: TRBV19
CDR3 protein: CASSLTQGTNTEAFF
CDR3 DNA: TGTGCCAGTAGTCTTACACAGGGAACGAACACTGAAGCTTTCTTT

D gene: TRBD1
clone size: NA
J gene: TRBJ2-7
V gene: TRBV19
CDR3 protein: CASSSRDRGSYGQYF
CDR3 DNA: TGTGCCAGCAGCTCCCGGGACAGGGGCTCCTACGGGCAGTACTTC

D gene: TRBD1
clone size: NA
J gene: TRBJ1-1
V gene: TRBV27
CDR3 protein: CASSARDRGTEAFF
CDR3 DNA: TGTGCCAGCAGTGCCCGGGACAGGGGCACTGAAGCTTTCTTT

D gene: NA
clone size: NA
J gene: TRBJ1-2
V gene: TRBV9
CDR3 protein: CASSAAGGENYGYTF
CDR3 DNA: TGTGCCAGCAGCGCTGCGGGGGGCGAGAACTATGGCTACACCTTC

D gene: TRBD1
clone size: NA
J gene: TRBJ2-1
V gene: TRBV10-3
CDR3 protein: CAISEWGQGDEQFF
CDR3 DNA: TGTGCCATCAGTGAGTGGGGACAGGGCGATGAGCAGTTCTTC

D gene: NA
clone size: NA
J gene: TRBJ2-7
V gene: TRBV10-3
CDR3 protein: CAISESGGGSRYEQYF
CDR3 DNA: TGTGCCATCAGTGAGTCAGGAGGAGGGTCTAGGTACGAGCAGTACTTC

D gene: TRBD1
clone size: once
J gene: TRBJ1-4
V gene: TRBV20-1
CDR3 protein: CSARGPGKLFF
CDR3 DNA: TGCAGTGCCAGGGGGCCTGGAAAACTGTTTTTT

D gene: NA
clone size: many
J gene: TRBJ1-1
V gene: TRBV29-1
CDR3 protein: CSAQDNTEAFF
CDR3 DNA: TGCAGCGCACAAGACAACACTGAAGCTTTCTTT

D gene: TRBD1
clone size: NA
J gene: TRBJ1-2
V gene: TRBV29-1
CDR3 protein: CSVGQGGGGYTF
CDR3 DNA: TGCAGCGTTGGACAGGGAGGCGGTGGCTACACCTTC

D gene: NA
clone size: NA
J gene: TRBJ1-1
V gene: TRBV9
CDR3 protein: CASSLPSRPTEAFF
CDR3 DNA: TGTGCCAGCAGCCTCCCCAGCAGACCAACTGAAGCTTTCTTT

D gene: NA
clone size: NA
J gene: TRBJ1-2
V gene: TRBV5-8
CDR3 protein: CASSLIITGNYGYTF
CDR3 DNA: TGTGCCAGCAGCTTGATTATAACGGGGAACTATGGCTACACCTTC

D gene: NA
clone size: NA
J gene: TRBJ1-6
V gene: TRBV29-1
CDR3 protein: CSVDEGGRGNSPLHF
CDR3 DNA: TGCAGCGTTGATGAGGGAGGTCGTGGTAATTCACCCCTCCACTTT

D gene: TRBD1
clone size: NA
J gene: TRBJ1-1
V gene: TRBV15
CDR3 protein: CATSGCPGTGMNTEAFF
CDR3 DNA: TGTGCCACCAGCGGATGTCCCGGGACAGGGATGAACACTGAAGCTTTCTTT

D gene: TRBD1
clone size: NA
J gene: TRBJ1-5
V gene: TRBV11-2
CDR3 protein: CANSLGGQVGGQPQHF
CDR3 DNA: TGTGCCAACAGCTTAGGGGGACAGGTAGGCGGTCAGCCCCAGCATTTT

D gene: NA
clone size: many
J gene: TRBJ2-1
V gene: TRBV2
CDR3 protein: CASRGTPGNNEQFF
CDR3 DNA: TGTGCCAGCAGGGGGACTCCCGGTAACAATGAGCAGTTCTTC

D gene: NA
clone size: NA
J gene: TRBJ2-5
V gene: TRBV5-1
CDR3 protein: CACSLATAGETQYF
CDR3 DNA: TGCGCCTGCAGCTTGGCCACAGCTGGGGAGACCCAGTACTTC

D gene: TRBD1
clone size: NA
J gene: TRBJ1-2
V gene: TRBV2
CDR3 protein: CASTVSTGHGYTF
CDR3 DNA: TGTGCCAGCACGGTTTCGACAGGGCATGGCTACACCTTC

D gene: TRBD1
clone size: many
J gene: TRBJ1-2
V gene: TRBV5-5
CDR3 protein: CASSYSPGQGAYGYTF
CDR3 DNA: TGTGCCAGCAGCTACTCCCCGGGACAGGGGGCGTATGGCTACACCTTC

D gene: NA
clone size: NA
J gene: TRBJ1-5
V gene: TRBV24-1
CDR3 protein: CATSLYGNQLQHF
CDR3 DNA: TGTGCCACCAGTTTATATGGGAATCAGCTCCAGCATTTT

D gene: NA
clone size: NA
J gene: TRBJ2-3
V gene: TRBV29-1
CDR3 protein: CSAKTTDTQYF
CDR3 DNA: TGCAGCGCCAAAACCACAGATACGCAGTATTTT

D gene: TRBD1
clone size: NA
J gene: TRBJ1-1
V gene: TRBV2
CDR3 protein: CASSTGGSTEAFF
CDR3 DNA: TGTGCCAGCAGCACAGGGGGCAGCACTGAAGCTTTCTTT

D gene: TRBD2
clone size: NA
J gene: TRBJ2-1
V gene: TRBV7-9
CDR3 protein: CASSLGGRTDNEQFF
CDR3 DNA: TGTGCCAGCAGTTTGGGGGGGAGGACTGACAATGAGCAGTTCTTC

D gene: NA
clone size: few
J gene: TRBJ1-1
V gene: TRBV6-1
CDR3 protein: CASSEQRARPEAFF
CDR3 DNA: TGTGCCAGCAGTGAGCAGAGGGCGCGGCCTGAAGCTTTCTTT

D gene: NA
clone size: NA
J gene: TRBJ1-2
V gene: TRBV25-1
CDR3 protein: CASSALAGGLEGYTF
CDR3 DNA: TGTGCCAGCAGTGCCCTAGCGGGAGGGTTGGAGGGCTACACCTTC

D gene: TRBD1
clone size: NA
J gene: TRBJ1-2
V gene: TRBV15
CDR3 protein: CATSSSGTGTNYGYTF
CDR3 DNA: TGTGCCACCAGCAGCTCCGGGACAGGAACTAACTATGGCTACACCTTC

D gene: TRBD2
clone size: many
J gene: TRBJ2-3
V gene: TRBV6-2/TRBV6-3
CDR3 protein: CASSLSGGATDTQYF
CDR3 DNA: TGTGCCAGCAGCCTTAGCGGGGGGGCTACAGATACGCAGTATTTT

D gene: NA
clone size: NA
J gene: TRBJ2-7
V gene: TRBV15
CDR3 protein: CATSRELLGGSYEQYF
CDR3 DNA: TGTGCCACCAGCAGAGAGCTTCTCGGGGGATCCTACGAGCAGTACTTC

D gene: TRBD1
clone size: many
J gene: TRBJ2-7
V gene: TRBV20-1
CDR3 protein: CSARAGQDLRGQYF
CDR3 DNA: TGCAGTGCTAGAGCCGGACAGGACCTAAGGGGGCAGTACTTC

D gene: NA
clone size: many
J gene: TRBJ1-2
V gene: TRBV4-1
CDR3 protein: CASSPGQSLNYGYTF
CDR3 DNA: TGCGCCAGCAGCCCAGGACAGTCACTAAACTATGGCTACACCTTC

D gene: NA
clone size: many
J gene: TRBJ2-3
V gene: TRBV2
CDR3 protein: CASSDVEEGTDTQYF
CDR3 DNA: TGTGCCAGCAGTGATGTGGAGGAGGGGACAGATACGCAGTATTTT

D gene: NA
clone size: NA
J gene: TRBJ2-7
V gene: TRBV11-1
CDR3 protein: CASSLLAGRSISYEQYF
CDR3 DNA: TGTGCCAGCAGCTTACTCGCGGGACGGTCTATATCCTACGAGCAGTACTTC

D gene: NA
clone size: NA
J gene: TRBJ1-2
V gene: TRBV25-1
CDR3 protein: CASSSNSNYGYTF
CDR3 DNA: TGTGCCAGCAGCTCAAACAGTAACTATGGCTACACCTTC

D gene: NA
clone size: few
J gene: TRBJ2-3
V gene: TRBV29-1
CDR3 protein: CSVVVWTGTDTQYF
CDR3 DNA: TGCAGCGTTGTGGTGTGGACAGGCACAGATACGCAGTATTTT

D gene: TRBD1
clone size: NA
J gene: TRBJ1-1
V gene: TRBV7-8
CDR3 protein: CASSTAGGQRNTEAFF
CDR3 DNA: TGTGCCAGCAGCACCGCCGGGGGACAGAGGAACACTGAAGCTTTCTTT

D gene: NA
clone size: once
J gene: TRBJ1-6
V gene: TRBV15
CDR3 protein: CATSRDKGFNSPLHF
CDR3 DNA: TGTGCCACCAGCAGAGATAAGGGGTTTAATTCACCCCTCCACTTT

D gene: TRBD1
clone size: NA
J gene: TRBJ2-1
V gene: TRBV25-1
CDR3 protein: CASSFLGQGDNEQFF
CDR3 DNA: TGTGCCAGCAGTTTCCTGGGACAGGGGGACAATGAGCAGTTCTTC

D gene: NA
clone size: few
J gene: TRBJ1-4
V gene: TRBV6-1
CDR3 protein: CASSPGLNEKLFF
CDR3 DNA: TGTGCCAGCAGTCCAGGGTTAAATGAAAAACTGTTTTTT